This T cell receptor (beta chain) was captured in a study of blood T cell repertoires in COVID-19. V shed 4 bases and J 2 bases; nucleotides not matched to a gene: 5. The germline gives CDR1 LGHDT, CDR2 YNNKEL (reference sequence). The CDR3 runs 14 residues. Generated by immunoSEQ multiplex PCR, the TCRdb table keeps only in-frame clones and is missing some. The sample shows roughly 400,000 clones, over 75% of them seen only once. The source material was peripheral blood. This clonotype originated in a woman in her fifties or sixties with COVID-19, enrolled during active disease. V usage is TRBV3-1 (or the pseudogene TRBV3-2) and J usage is TRBJ2-7; TRBD1 aligns across 7 bases. This CDR3 is CASSRQGPPYEQYF. CDR3 in DNA: TGTGCCAGCAGCCGACAGGGACCTCCCTACGAGCAGTACTTC.